The next 28 T cell receptor beta chains were all read from a single sample in a study of blood T cell repertoires in COVID-19. Some clones are missing from TCRdb's copy, which holds only in-frame ones; the method was immunoSEQ multiplex PCR. The sample lists over 200,000 clones, approximately 87% occurring once. The sample consisted of PBMCs or T cells enriched from blood (not recorded which). These receptors all come from a woman between 50 and 59 years old in a cohort exposed to, infected with or recovered from COVID-19 (not recorded which).

CDR3 residues: CASSLAGLEETQYF. CDR3 DNA sequence: TGTGCCAGCAGCTTAGCGGGACTAGAAGAGACCCAGTACTTC. This chain connects TRBV11-1 to TRBJ2-5; the match to TRBD2 covers 8 bases. Germline V gene lookup returns CDR1 SGHAT and CDR2 FQDESV (reference sequence). The CDR3 totals 14 residues. With 0 bases clipped from V and 3 bases from J, the junction kept 0 bases outside the gene matches.

This clone has a count of ten or more. The rearrangement links TRBV20-1 to TRBJ2-2; D unclear. CDR1 is DFQATT and CDR2 is SNEGSKA in the germline V gene (reference sequence). The CDR3 has 11 residues. The CDR3 nucleotides read TGCAGCACCCAGCGTTTCGGGGAGCTGTTTTTT. It encodes CSTQRFGELFF.

The chain has TRBV30 and TRBJ2-5, with 8 bases aligning to TRBD2. CDR1 is GTSNPN, CDR2 SVGIG, per germline (reference sequence). The trim removed 3 bases at V and 5 bases at J, leaving 5 bases unmatched. The CDR3 runs to 13 residues. CDR3 residues: CAWSGLARETQYF. For the CDR3, the DNA is TGTGCCTGGAGCGGACTAGCAAGGGAGACCCAGTACTTC.

In regard to this clone: The same CDR3 is also encoded by other DNA sequences in this sample. The chain recombines TRBV6-2 or TRBV6-3 with TRBJ2-2; D is perhaps TRBD1 (5 bases). Trimming took off 6 bases at V and 1 base at J, with 9 bases between the two ends. Germline CDR1 reads MNHEY; CDR2 reads SVGEGT. The CDR3 loop spans 14 amino acids. The CDR3 DNA follows: TGTGCCAGCAGCACAGGCTTGAACACCGGGGAGCTGTTTTTT. Translation: CASSTGLNTGELFF.

The CDR3 loop is CASSLRQNTGELFF. CDR3 sequence (DNA): TGTGCCAGCAGTTTGCGTCAGAACACCGGGGAGCTGTTTTTT. The V gene is TRBV27, the J gene TRBJ2-2; D is unresolved. Germline V gene sequence: CDR1 MNHEY, CDR2 SMNVEV (reference sequence). This CDR3 spans 14 amino acids. V lost 3 bases and J lost 1, with 6 bases in between.

The chain recombines TRBV6-5 with TRBJ1-2, with 9 positions matching TRBD1. With V trimmed by 8 bases and J by 5 bases, 0 bases remained unmatched. There are 11 residues in the CDR3. Germline loops: CDR1 MNHEY, CDR2 SVGAGI. In DNA, the CDR3 is TGTGCCAGCGGGACAGGGTATGGCTACACCTTC. This codes for CASGTGYGYTF.

The chain uses TRBV7-2 and TRBJ1-1, with D hard to call. V dropped 3 bases and J dropped 3 bases, with 5 bases sitting between them. The CDR3 sequence is 12 residues long. CDR1 and CDR2 from the germline V gene are SGHTA and FQGNSA. CDR3 amino acids: CASSFSDTEAFF. The CDR3 coding sequence is TGTGCCAGCAGCTTCTCAGACACTGAAGCTTTCTTT.

The chain joins TRBV6-5 to TRBJ2-3, with TRBD2 identical over 10 bases. Germline V gene data show CDR1 as MNHEY and CDR2 as SVGAGI. The ends lost 2 bases at V and 4 bases at J; junction bases unmatched: 6. The CDR3 consists of 16 residues. The CDR3 loop reads CASSYLAGVRADTQYF. As DNA, the CDR3 is TGTGCCAGCAGTTACCTAGCGGGGGTTAGGGCAGATACGCAGTATTTT.

This sequence joins TRBV5-4 and TRBJ2-2; 10 bases line up with TRBD1. This CDR3 is built from 16 residues. Germline assignment: CDR1 SGHNT and CDR2 YYREEE (reference sequence). With 6 bases clipped from V and 0 bases from J, the junction kept 5 bases outside the gene matches. This CDR3 reads CASNVGQGANTGELFF. The CDR3 coding sequence is TGTGCCAGCAACGTCGGACAGGGGGCGAACACCGGGGAGCTGTTTTTT.

The CDR3 sequence is CASSLWGGGPSTDTQYF. As DNA, the CDR3 is TGCGCCAGCAGCTTATGGGGCGGGGGGCCTAGCACAGATACGCAGTATTTT. The rearrangement joins TRBV5-1 to TRBJ2-3; TRBD2 agrees at 8 bases. This CDR3 is 17 amino acids long. V was clipped by 2 bases and J by 0 bases; unmatched bases: 8. The germline V gene has CDR1 SGHRS and CDR2 YFSETQ. Filled out from reference TRBV5-1 and TRBJ2-3, the complete variable domain reads KAGVTQTPRYLIKTRGQQVTLSCSPISGHRSVSWYQQTPGQGLQFLFEYFSETQRNKGNFPGRFSGRQFSNSRSEMNVSTLELGDSALYLCASSLWGGGPSTDTQYFGPGTRLTVL.

This clone showed up just a few times. The V call is TRBV4-1, the J call TRBJ2-2, with D perhaps matching TRBD1 (5 bases). The CDR3 runs 15 residues. V was trimmed by 3 bases and J by 0 bases, leaving 8 bases between them. Germline CDR1 reads MGHRA; CDR2 reads YSYEKL. The CDR3 coding sequence is TGCGCCAGCAGCCAGCCGACAGCGAACACCGGGGAGCTGTTTTTT. As protein: CASSQPTANTGELFF.

Note on this clone: Other DNA sequences within the sample encode an identical CDR3. The rearrangement joins TRBV28 to TRBJ1-2; D is unclear. This CDR3 has 13 residues. Per the germline V gene, CDR1 is MDHEN and CDR2 is SYDVKM. V lost 2 bases, J lost 2 bases, and 6 bases lay in between. The CDR3: CASSLTENYGYTF. The CDR3 coding sequence is TGTGCCAGCAGTTTAACAGAGAACTATGGCTACACCTTC.

CDR3 DNA: TGTGCCAGCAGCTTGGGCGGGGGCTACAATGAGCAGTTCTTC. It translates to CASSLGGGYNEQFF. This chain connects TRBV7-2 to TRBJ2-1, with 7 positions matching TRBD2. Germline CDR1 SGHTA, CDR2 FQGNSA. CDR3 length equals 14 residues. V dropped 3 bases and J dropped 3; count of bases not matched to a gene: 2.

The chain uses TRBV6-5 and TRBJ2-5; TRBD1 aligns across 7 bases. The CDR3 loop spans 15 amino acids. CDR1 MNHEY and CDR2 SVGAGI come from the germline V gene. J lost 3 bases, V lost 1 base, and 5 bases had no gene match. This chain's CDR3 is CASSYFFGTEETQYF. CDR3 DNA: TGTGCCAGCAGTTACTTTTTCGGGACAGAAGAGACCCAGTACTTC.

The chain links TRBV18 to TRBJ2-1, with TRBD1 matching 11 bases. Germline CDR1 reads KGHSH; CDR2 reads LQKENI. This CDR3 region has 15 residues. V gave up 4 bases and J gave up 6 bases; unmatched junction bases: 5. The CDR3 DNA reads as TGTGCCAGCTCACGAGGACAGGGGGCGGTCAATGAGCAGTTCTTC. Translation gives CASSRGQGAVNEQFF.

The chain carries TRBV19 and TRBJ1-1; D gene uncertain. V was shortened by 5 bases and J by 6 bases, with 19 bases between the two germline ends. The CDR3 is 15 residues long. Per germline, CDR1 LNHDA and CDR2 SQIVND (reference sequence). The DNA of the CDR3 is TGTGCCAGTAGTGAAACTCTTGTGCGTGGGCCTGAAGCTTTCTTT. Translated, it gives CASSETLVRGPEAFF.

On this clone itself: A read error may account for a junction end that differs from germline. This chain connects TRBV7-2 to TRBJ2-7; TRBD2 agrees at 13 bases. Germline V gene sequence: CDR1 SGHTA, CDR2 FQGNSA. The CDR3 covers 14 residues. The CDR3 coding sequence is TGTGCCAGCAGCAGCACTCCGAGACTAGCGGGGGGAGAGTTC. Encoded protein: CASSSTPRLAGGEF. Complete variable domain (other parts from reference TRBV7-2 and TRBJ2-7): GAGVSQSPSNKVTEKGKDVELRCDPISGHTALYWYRQSLGQGLEFLIYFQGNSAPDKSGLPSDRFSAERTGGSVSTLTIQRTQQEDSAVYLCASSSTPRLAGGEFGPGTRLTVT.

This chain connects TRBV4-2 to TRBJ1-4, with D perhaps TRBD1 (5 bases). CDR1 and CDR2 (germline): LGHNA, YNFKEQ. Trimming removed 4 bases at V and 7 bases at J, with 16 bases between. The CDR3 is made up of 15 amino acids. CDR3 loop: CASSPKGLRSEKLFF. The CDR3 DNA sequence: TGTGCCAGCAGCCCGAAGGGACTAAGGTCTGAAAAACTGTTTTTT.

A single count supports this clone. The chain carries TRBV5-4 and TRBJ2-1; TRBD2 might be the D (6 bases). CDR3 length equals 16 residues. The germline V gene encodes CDR1 SGHNT and CDR2 YYREEE (reference sequence). V lost 0 bases and J 6 bases, leaving 16 bases between the germline ends. CDR3 sequence: CASSLGGAGIPNEQFF. CDR3 DNA: TGTGCCAGCAGCTTGGGAGGGGCGGGGATTCCCAATGAGCAGTTCTTC.

In this sample, this clone turned up a few times. The chain couples TRBV5-1 to TRBJ1-2, with D perhaps matching TRBD1 (6 bases). The V end was cut by 1 base, the J end by 4 bases, with 11 bases between. In germline, CDR1 is SGHRS, CDR2 YFSETQ. This CDR3 has 14 residues. The CDR3 is CASSLTGQTYGYTF. Here the CDR3 DNA reads TGCGCCAGCAGCTTGACAGGACAGACCTATGGCTACACCTTC.

The CDR3 bases are TGTGCCAGCCAGGTCCAGGGAATCAATGAGCAGTTCTTC. Protein product: CASQVQGINEQFF. This chain joins TRBV7-2 and TRBJ2-1; TRBD1 might be the D (5 bases). The germline CDR1 and CDR2 sequences are SGHTA and FQGNSA. V was shortened by 8 bases and J by 6 bases, with 14 bases between the two germline ends. The CDR3 has 13 amino acids.

The chain joins TRBV6-2 or TRBV6-3 to TRBJ1-2; D is unclear. The V and J ends lost 6 bases and 1 base respectively, with 15 bases between them. Germline CDR1 reads MNHEY; CDR2 reads SVGEGT. The CDR3 is 15 residues long. The CDR3 bases are TGTGCCAGCAGCTTTCAATCGTCGGGTAACTATGGCTACACCTTC. Translation: CASSFQSSGNYGYTF.

V usage is TRBV5-5 and J usage is TRBJ1-3, with D perhaps matching TRBD1 (6 bases). V was trimmed by 1 base and J by 4 bases, leaving 15 bases between them. The CDR3 consists of 16 residues. Germline CDR1 and CDR2: SGHKS and YYEKEE (reference sequence). The CDR3 reads CASSLSGALTGNTIYF. The CDR3 DNA reads TGTGCCAGCAGCTTGTCAGGGGCCCTTACAGGAAACACCATATATTTT.

The chain combines TRBV5-6 with TRBJ2-5, with 9 bases matching TRBD2. The CDR3 spans 15 residues. The ends lost 7 bases at V and 3 bases at J; junction bases unmatched: 10. From germline, CDR1 is SGHDT and CDR2 YYEEEE. The CDR3 sequence: CASRKRGAIEETQYF. In DNA form, the CDR3 reads TGTGCCAGCCGAAAGCGGGGGGCGATCGAAGAGACCCAGTACTTC.

The chain links TRBV9 to TRBJ2-3, with TRBD1 identical over 9 bases. The germline CDR1 and CDR2 sequences are SGDLS and YYNGEE. The J segment lost 2 bases and the V segment lost 1 base, leaving 5 bases of the junction unmatched. The CDR3 is made up of 16 amino acids. CDR3 sequence: CASSVSGTGNTDTQYF. The CDR3 nucleotides read TGTGCCAGCAGCGTATCTGGGACAGGGAACACAGATACGCAGTATTTT.

This chain uses TRBV4-3 with TRBJ1-1; TRBD1 might be the D (5 bases). The germline V gene encodes CDR1 LGHNA and CDR2 YSLEER. This CDR3 is 12 amino acids long. V was clipped by 1 base and J by 9 bases, with 9 bases between them. The CDR3 region is CASSQGGEKAFF. The CDR3 bases are TGCGCCAGCAGCCAAGGGGGGGAGAAAGCTTTCTTT.

For this clone: Other DNA sequences in this sample translate to the same CDR3. V and J are TRBV4-2 and TRBJ1-2, with D unresolved. Germline loops: CDR1 LGHNA, CDR2 YNFKEQ. The CDR3 is 16 amino acids. The V end lost 0 bases, the J end lost 3 bases, and 14 bases lay between the germline ends. CDR3 region: CASSQDTGYSYYGYTF. CDR3 nucleotide sequence: TGTGCCAGCAGCCAAGATACGGGGTATTCATACTATGGCTACACCTTC.

This clone came up a few times. This chain links TRBV18 with TRBJ1-4; tentatively, D is TRBD1 (6 bases). The V end was cut by 3 bases, the J end by 4 bases, with 9 bases between. The CDR3 covers 14 residues. Germline CDR1 is KGHSH and CDR2 is LQKENI. The CDR3 here is CASSPTGLNEKLFF. Here the CDR3 DNA reads TGTGCCAGCTCACCGACAGGACTTAATGAAAAACTGTTTTTT.